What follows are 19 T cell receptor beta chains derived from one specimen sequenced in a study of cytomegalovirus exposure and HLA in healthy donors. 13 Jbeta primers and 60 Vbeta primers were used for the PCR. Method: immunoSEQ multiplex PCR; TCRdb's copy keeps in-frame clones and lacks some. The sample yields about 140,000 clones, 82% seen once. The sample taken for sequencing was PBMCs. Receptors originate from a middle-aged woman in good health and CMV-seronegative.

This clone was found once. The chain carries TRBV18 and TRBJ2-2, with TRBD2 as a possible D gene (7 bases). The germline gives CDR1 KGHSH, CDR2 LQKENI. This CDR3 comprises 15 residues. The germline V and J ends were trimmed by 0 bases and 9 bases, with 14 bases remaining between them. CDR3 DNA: TGTGCCAGCTCACCACCAAACACGGGGGGCCGGGAGCTGTTTTTT. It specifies CASSPPNTGGRELFF.

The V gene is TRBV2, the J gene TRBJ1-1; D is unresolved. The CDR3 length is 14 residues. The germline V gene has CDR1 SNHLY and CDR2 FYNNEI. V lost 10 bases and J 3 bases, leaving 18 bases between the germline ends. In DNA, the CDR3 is TGTGCCAACCCTTTGAGCTTACAGTACACTGAAGCTTTCTTT. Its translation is CANPLSLQYTEAFF.

The CDR3 protein is CASSPGVSVGGRLFF. The CDR3, as DNA: TGTGCCAGCAGCCCAGGGGTCAGTGTGGGCGGGAGGCTGTTCTTC. The chain recombines TRBV7-3 with TRBJ2-1; 8 nucleotides align to TRBD2. CDR3 length equals 15 residues. Looked up from germline, CDR1 is SGHTA and CDR2 is FQGTGA. The V and J ends lost 5 bases and 15 bases, in that order; junction bases with no gene match: 18. The whole variable domain, filled in from reference TRBV7-3 and TRBJ2-1, reads GAGVSQTPSNKVTEKGKYVELRCDPISGHTALYWYRQSLGQGPEFLIYFQGTGAADDSGLPNDRFFAVRPEGSVSTLKIQRTERGDSAVYLCASSPGVSVGGRLFFGPGTRLTVL.

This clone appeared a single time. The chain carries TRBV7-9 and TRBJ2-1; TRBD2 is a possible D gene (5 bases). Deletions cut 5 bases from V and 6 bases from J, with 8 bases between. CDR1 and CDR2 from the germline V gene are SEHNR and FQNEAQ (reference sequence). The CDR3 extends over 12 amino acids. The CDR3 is CASSPAGNEQFF. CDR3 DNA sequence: TGTGCCAGCAGCCCGGCGGGCAATGAGCAGTTCTTC.

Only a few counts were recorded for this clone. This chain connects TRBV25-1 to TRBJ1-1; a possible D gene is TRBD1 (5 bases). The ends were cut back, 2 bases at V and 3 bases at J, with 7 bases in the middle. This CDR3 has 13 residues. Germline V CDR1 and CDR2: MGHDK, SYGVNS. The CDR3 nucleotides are TGTGCCAGCAGTGAACCAGGGTACACTGAAGCTTTCTTT. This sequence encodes CASSEPGYTEAFF. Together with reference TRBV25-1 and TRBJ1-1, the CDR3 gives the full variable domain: EADIYQTPRYLVIGTGKKITLECSQTMGHDKMYWYQQDPGMELHLIHYSYGVNSTEKGDLSSESTVSRIRTEHFPLTLESARPSHTSQYLCASSEPGYTEAFFGQGTRLTVV.

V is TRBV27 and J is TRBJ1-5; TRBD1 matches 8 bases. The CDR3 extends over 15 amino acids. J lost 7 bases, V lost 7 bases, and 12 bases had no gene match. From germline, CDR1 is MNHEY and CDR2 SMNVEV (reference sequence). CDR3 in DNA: TGTGCCAGCAAAGTCGGACAGGGCGGTGGACAGCCCCAGCATTTT. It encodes CASKVGQGGGQPQHF.

This chain's CDR3 is CASSSLSGSRNEQFF. DNA for the CDR3: TGTGCCAGCAGCTCCCTCAGCGGGAGCAGAAATGAGCAGTTCTTC. The chain carries TRBV7-2 and TRBJ2-1, with 8 bases lining up with TRBD2. Germline V gene sequence: CDR1 SGHTA, CDR2 FQGNSA. This CDR3 is 15 amino acids long. V was pared by 4 bases and J by 7 bases, with 9 bases of the junction left unmatched.

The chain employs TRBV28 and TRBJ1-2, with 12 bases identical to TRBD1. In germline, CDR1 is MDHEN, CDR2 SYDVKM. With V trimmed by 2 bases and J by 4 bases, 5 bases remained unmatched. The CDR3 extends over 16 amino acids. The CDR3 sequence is CASSLKGTGGLYGYTF. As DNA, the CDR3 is TGTGCCAGCAGTTTAAAGGGGACAGGGGGCCTCTATGGCTACACCTTC.

The chain's CDR3 is CASSYPPGTSATDTQYF. CDR3 in DNA: TGTGCCAGCAGCTACCCTCCCGGGACTAGCGCCACAGATACGCAGTATTTT. The chain couples TRBV4-2 to TRBJ2-3; 10 bases map to TRBD2. Germline V gene data show CDR1 as LGHNA and CDR2 as YNFKEQ. The junction had 10 bases not matched to a gene; V was cut back by 5 bases and J by 2 bases. This CDR3 has 17 amino acids.

CDR3 sequence reads: CASSPGTSRLYRNTQYF. The DNA of the CDR3 is TGTGCCAGCAGCCCAGGGACTAGTCGGTTGTACCGGAATACGCAGTATTTT. The V gene is TRBV11-2, the J gene TRBJ2-3, with TRBD2 matching over 8 bases. This CDR3 has 17 amino acids. V was clipped by 5 bases and J by 7 bases; unmatched bases: 17. CDR1 is SGHAT, CDR2 FQNNGV, per germline.

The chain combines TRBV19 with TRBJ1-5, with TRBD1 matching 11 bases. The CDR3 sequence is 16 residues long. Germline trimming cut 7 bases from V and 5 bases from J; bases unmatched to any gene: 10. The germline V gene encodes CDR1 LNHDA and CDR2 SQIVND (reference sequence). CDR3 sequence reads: CASTGDWTGGYQPQHF. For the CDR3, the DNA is TGTGCCAGTACTGGAGACTGGACAGGGGGCTATCAGCCCCAGCATTTT.

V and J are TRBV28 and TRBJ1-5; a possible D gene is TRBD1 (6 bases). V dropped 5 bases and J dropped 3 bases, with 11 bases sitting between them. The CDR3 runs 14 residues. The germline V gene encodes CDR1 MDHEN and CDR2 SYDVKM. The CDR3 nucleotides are TGTGCCAGCAGTCTGGGACACCTCAATCAGCCCCAGCATTTT. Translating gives CASSLGHLNQPQHF.

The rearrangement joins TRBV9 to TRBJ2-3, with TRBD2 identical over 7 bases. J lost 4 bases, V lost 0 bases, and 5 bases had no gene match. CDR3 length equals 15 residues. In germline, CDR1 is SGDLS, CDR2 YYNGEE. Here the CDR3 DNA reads TGTGCCAGCAGCGTAGGGGAGGGCTTCCCAGATACGCAGTATTTT. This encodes CASSVGEGFPDTQYF. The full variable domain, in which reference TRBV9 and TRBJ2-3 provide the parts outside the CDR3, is DSGVTQTPKHLITATGQRVTLRCSPRSGDLSVYWYQQSLDQGLQFLIQYYNGEERAKGNILERFSAQQFPDLHSELNLSSLELGDSALYFCASSVGEGFPDTQYFGPGTRLTVL.

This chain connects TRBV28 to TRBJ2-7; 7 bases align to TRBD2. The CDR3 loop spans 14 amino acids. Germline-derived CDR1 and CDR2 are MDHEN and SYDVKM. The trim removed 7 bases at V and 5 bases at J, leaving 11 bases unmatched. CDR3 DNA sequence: TGTGCCAGCAAACTCCGGACTAGGGTCGACGAGCAGTACTTC. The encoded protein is CASKLRTRVDEQYF.

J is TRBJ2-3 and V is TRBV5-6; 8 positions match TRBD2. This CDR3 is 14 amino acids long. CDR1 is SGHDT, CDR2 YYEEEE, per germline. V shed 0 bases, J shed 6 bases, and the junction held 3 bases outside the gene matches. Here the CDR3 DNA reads TGTGCCAGCAGCTTGGCAAGCGGGAGCGATACGCAGTATTTT. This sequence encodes CASSLASGSDTQYF.

DNA for the CDR3: TGTGCCAGCAGTTTCGCAGCGACAACTAATGAAAAACTGTTTTTT. Its protein is CASSFAATTNEKLFF. This chain links TRBV6-5 with TRBJ1-4; the D is unclear. V gave up 4 bases and J gave up 0 bases, with 9 bases separating them. Germline loops: CDR1 MNHEY, CDR2 SVGAGI. The CDR3 spans 15 residues.

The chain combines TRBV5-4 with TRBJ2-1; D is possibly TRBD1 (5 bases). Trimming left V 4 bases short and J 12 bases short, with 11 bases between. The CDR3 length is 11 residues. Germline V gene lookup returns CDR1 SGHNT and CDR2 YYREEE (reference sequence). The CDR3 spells CASSDLQGQFF. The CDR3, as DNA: TGTGCCAGCAGCGATCTGCAGGGGCAGTTCTTC.

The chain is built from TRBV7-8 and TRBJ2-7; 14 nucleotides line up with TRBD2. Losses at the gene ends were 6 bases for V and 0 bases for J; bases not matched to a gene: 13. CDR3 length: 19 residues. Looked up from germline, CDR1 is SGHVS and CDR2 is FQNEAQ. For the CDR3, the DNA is TGTGCCAGCAGTGTTAGCCCGGGACTAGCGGGAGTTCTCTCCTACGAGCAGTACTTC. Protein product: CASSVSPGLAGVLSYEQYF.

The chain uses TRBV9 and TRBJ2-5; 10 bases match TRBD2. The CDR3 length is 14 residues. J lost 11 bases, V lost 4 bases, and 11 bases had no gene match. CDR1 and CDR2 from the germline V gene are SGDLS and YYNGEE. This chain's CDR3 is CASSPSGRDREQYF. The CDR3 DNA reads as TGTGCCAGCAGCCCTAGCGGGAGAGATAGGGAGCAGTACTTC.